This TCR beta chain was observed in a study of molecular identifiers for immune sequencing clone quantification (dated by TCRdb to the late 2010s). As for the study more broadly: For a replicate experiment, RNA from approximately 20,000 or 98,000 naive CD8 T cells was divided into five aliquots, and four of the five aliquots were sequenced. CD8 T cells were used in a methods study to benchmark molecular-identifier clustering-based TCR repertoire sequencing (MIDCIRS) and TCR RNA copy counting.

CDR1 and CDR2, looked up from the germline V gene, are MGHDK and SYGVNS. From cysteine to phenylalanine, the CDR3 is 11 amino acids long. CDR3 DNA is the only sequence kept; it has 33 bases, read in frame from the first base. Relative to germline, V is 4 bases shorter and J is 7 bases shorter, with 7 bases between their ends. Libraries of naive CD8 T cells were built from anywhere between about 17,000 and 1,000,000 sorted cells, with 10%, 30% or 50% of the purified RNA used. Naive CD8 T cells, defined as CD8+CD4-CCR7+CD45RA+, were FACS-sorted into RLT Plus buffer on a BD FACSAria II. To test detection sensitivity, Jurkat RNA equal to around nine TCR copies was added to samples of about 20,000-1,000,000 naive CD8 T cells. Enrichment of CD8 T cells was performed with RosetteSep CD8+ T Cell Enrichment Cocktail and Ficoll-Paque, after which ACK red cell lysis was carried out. The library relied on PCR. Instrument on record: Illumina HiSeq 4000. Bulk TCR libraries were generated as previously described, with the TCR primers listed in Table S5 used. The Qiagen AllPrep DNA/RNA kit was used to purify total RNA. Before analysis, reads from multiple sequencing runs of the same library were pooled. The paper's data handling went like this. Reads were retained only if their TCR constant sequence matched exactly, and those retained reads were trimmed to 150 nt and grouped according to their 12-nt molecular barcodes. Reads inside each barcode group were sub-clustered using a 15% Levenshtein threshold, and a quality-weighted consensus sequence was constructed for each RNA molecule. Non-functional sequences were discarded, and so were lower-count sequences lying one edit away from another sequence. On the basis of fitting two negative binomial distributions, barcode sub-clusters with fewer than 20% of the maximum read count were discarded. TCRdb redid the processing of the public reads, applying fastp at Q25 and MiXCR, and retained in-frame beta chains. Identical CDR3 proteins give one entry, which carries the most common genes and DNA. The V and J calls and clone size are TCRdb's, not the authors'. This sample gives under 650,000 distinct CDR3 sequences in total; 15% to 20% of them show up just once. The ten top clones hold 0.85% of the sample.

What the study reported, not specific to this receptor: The sizes of highly expanded clones could end up underestimated when identical TCR molecules share a barcode. The naive libraries included spiked-in Jurkat TCR RNA (around 9 copies' worth), and this Jurkat TCR RNA is not part of the donor repertoire. Spiked-in Jurkat TCR RNA equal to a single cell's worth was reported to be detectable even within 1,100,000 naive CD8 T cells. In CMV-specific effector cells, clones with more than 20 RNA copies accounted for over 99% of molecules, whereas in naive cells such clones accounted for under 1%. Approximately 3 recovered TCR RNA copies per cell were obtained by modeling, versus roughly 10 by digital PCR, implying a capture efficiency of approximately 27%. When barcode sub-clustering was omitted, TCR diversity was inflated by chimeric consensus sequences, with chimeras reaching as high as 47%.

In the case of this clonotype: Its specific antigen is unknown. Possible read error: a much larger clone is one base away.

Source material: naive CD8+ T cells from blood, with Jurkat cell RNA spiked in. This specimen's cell subset or site label, per the study, means: FACS-sorted CD8+CD4-CCR7+CD45RA+ naive T cells. This TCR was recovered from a human donor in good health. Some libraries in this study had Jurkat cell RNA spiked in. The chain links TRBV25-1 with TRBJ1-2; the D segment cannot be called with confidence. DNA sequence: TGTGCCAGCAGTGGGGGAGGTGGCTACACCTTC. Its protein reads: CASSGGGGYTF.